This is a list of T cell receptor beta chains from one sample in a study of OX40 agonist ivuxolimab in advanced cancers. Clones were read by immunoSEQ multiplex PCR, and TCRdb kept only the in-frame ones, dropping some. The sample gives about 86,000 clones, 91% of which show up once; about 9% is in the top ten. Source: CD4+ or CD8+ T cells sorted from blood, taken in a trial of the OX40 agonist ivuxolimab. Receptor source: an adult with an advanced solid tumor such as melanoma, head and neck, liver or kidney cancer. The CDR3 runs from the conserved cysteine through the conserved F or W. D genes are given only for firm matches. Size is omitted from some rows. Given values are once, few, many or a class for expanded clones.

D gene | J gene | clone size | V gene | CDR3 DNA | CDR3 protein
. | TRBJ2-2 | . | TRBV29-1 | TGCAGCGTTGAAGATGTGGACAGAGGGAACACCGGGGAGCTGTTTTTT | CSVEDVDRGNTGELFF
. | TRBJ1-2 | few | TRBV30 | TGTGCCTCCCTGGACCCTGAAGGCTACACCTTC | CASLDPEGYTF
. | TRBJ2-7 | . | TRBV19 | TGTGCCAGTAGTCGACGGGGAGTAGCGGTAACGGGGGAGCAGTACTTC | CASSRRGVAVTGEQYF
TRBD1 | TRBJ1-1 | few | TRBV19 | TGTGCCAGTAGTTCCCACGACAGGGTCGTTTCTGAAGCTTTCTTT | CASSSHDRVVSEAFF
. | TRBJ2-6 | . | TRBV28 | TGTGCCAGCGTCGGGGGGCCCGGGGCCAACGTCCTGACTTTC | CASVGGPGANVLTF
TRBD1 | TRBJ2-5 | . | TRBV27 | TGTGCCAGCAGTTTAGGGACAGGGACCCAAGAGACCCAGTACTTC | CASSLGTGTQETQYF
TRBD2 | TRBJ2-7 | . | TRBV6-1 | TGTGCCAGCAGTCGGGGACTAGCGGGAGGGTACGAGCAGTACTTC | CASSRGLAGGYEQYF
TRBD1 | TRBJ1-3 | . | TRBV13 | TGTGCCAGCAGCCCGGGAGGGACAGGCGGAAACACCATATATTTT | CASSPGGTGGNTIYF
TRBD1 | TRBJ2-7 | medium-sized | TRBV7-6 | TGTGCCAGCAGCGAGGGGGACAGGCAGTACTTC | CASSEGDRQYF
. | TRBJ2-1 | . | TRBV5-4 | TGTGCCAGCAGCTTTGAAGGACTACCTTACAATGAGCAGTTCTTC | CASSFEGLPYNEQFF
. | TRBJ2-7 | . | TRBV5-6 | TGTGCCAGCAGCTCCTCGGGACAGAGCGGGAGCCACTACGAGCAGTACTTC | CASSSSGQSGSHYEQYF
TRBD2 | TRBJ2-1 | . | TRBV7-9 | TGTGCCAGCAGCGTCGTCTGGGGGGGCAATGAGCAGTTCTTC | CASSVVWGGNEQFF
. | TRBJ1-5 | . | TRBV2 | TGTGCCAGCAGCGACCGGACAGTCATCAATCAGCCCCAGCATTTT | CASSDRTVINQPQHF
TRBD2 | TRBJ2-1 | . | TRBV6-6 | TGTGCCAGTTGGGGGAGTGGGGGGGTCCGAGACAATGAGCAGTTCTTC | CASWGSGGVRDNEQFF
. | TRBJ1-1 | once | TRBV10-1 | TGCGCCAGCAGTGTGCGGGAAAACACTGAAGCTTTCTTT | CASSVRENTEAFF
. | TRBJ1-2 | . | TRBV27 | TGTGCCAGCAGTTTAACCGGTCAGACAGGCCACCAGCGGGGCTACACCTTC | CASSLTGQTGHQRGYTF
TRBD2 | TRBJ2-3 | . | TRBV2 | TGTGCCAGCAGTGATATAGCGGGAGGCACAGATACGCAGTATTTT | CASSDIAGGTDTQYF
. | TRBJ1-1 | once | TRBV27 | TGTGCCAGCAGTTCCCGATGGGAAGACACTGAAGCTTTCTTT | CASSSRWEDTEAFF
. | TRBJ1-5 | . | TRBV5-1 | TGCGCCAGCAGCTTGATCGTCTTCGGGTGGGGTCAGTGCAATCAGCCCCAGCATTTT | CASSLIVFGWGQCNQPQHF
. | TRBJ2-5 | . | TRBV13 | TGTGCCAGCAGAAACACTAGAGGGGTAGAGACCCAGTACTTC | CASRNTRGVETQYF
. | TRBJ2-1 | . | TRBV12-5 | TGTGCTAGTGGATCCCGAGCGGAGGGGGTTTTCTTC | CASGSRAEGVFF
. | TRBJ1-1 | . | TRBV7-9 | TGTGCCAGCAGCTTAGCCGTGCTGGAGAACACTGAAGCTTTCTTT | CASSLAVLENTEAFF
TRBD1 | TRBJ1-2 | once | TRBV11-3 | TGTGCCAGCAGCCGGACAGGGCTTGAGGGCTATGGCTACACCTTC | CASSRTGLEGYGYTF
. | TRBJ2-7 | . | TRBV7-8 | TGTGCCAGCAGCTTAGCACAGGGAATTTCCTACGAGCAGTACTTC | CASSLAQGISYEQYF
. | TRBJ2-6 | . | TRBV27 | TGTGCCAGCAGGTACCAGGGTTCCCCTGGGGCCAACGTCCTGACTTTC | CASRYQGSPGANVLTF
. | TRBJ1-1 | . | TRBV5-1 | TGCGCCAGCAGCTTGGATCCCCATAGATTGAACACTGAAGCTTTCTTT | CASSLDPHRLNTEAFF
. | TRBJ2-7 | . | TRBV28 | TGTGCCAGCAGCCCCTCGAGACCCGAGCAGTACTTC | CASSPSRPEQYF
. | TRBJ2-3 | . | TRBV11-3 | TGTGCCAGCAGCTTACACCCAAACACAGATACGCAGTATTTT | CASSLHPNTDTQYF
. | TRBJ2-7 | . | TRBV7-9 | TGTGCCAGCACCTCGTTGAGGGGGAGGGGCGACGAGCAGTACTTC | CASTSLRGRGDEQYF
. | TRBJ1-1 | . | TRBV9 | TGTGCCAGCAGCGTCGAGGGGAACACTGAAGCTTTCTTT | CASSVEGNTEAFF
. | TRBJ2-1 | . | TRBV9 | TGTGCCAGCAGCGCTTACTATAATGAGCAGTTCTTC | CASSAYYNEQFF
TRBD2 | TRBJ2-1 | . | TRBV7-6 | TGTGCCAGCAGCCAGGGACTAGCGGGGTCGAGCTCCTACAATGAGCAGTTCTTC | CASSQGLAGSSSYNEQFF
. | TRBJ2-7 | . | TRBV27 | TGTGCCAGCTGGGACACCACCTACGAGCAGTACTTC | CASWDTTYEQYF
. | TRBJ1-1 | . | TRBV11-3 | TGTGCCAGCAGCCTGCGGGATGGTCAAGCTTTCTTT | CASSLRDGQAFF
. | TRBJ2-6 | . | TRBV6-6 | TGTGCCACCTCGGGACATCTCTCTGGGGCCAACGTCCTGACTTTC | CATSGHLSGANVLTF
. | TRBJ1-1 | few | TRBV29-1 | TGCAGCGTTCAAACGGGGGCCAATGAAGCTTTCTTT | CSVQTGANEAFF
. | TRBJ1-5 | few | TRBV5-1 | TGCGCCAGCAGCTTGGGGACACCTAGCAATCAGCCCCAGCATTTT | CASSLGTPSNQPQHF
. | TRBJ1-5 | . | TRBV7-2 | TGTGCCAGCAGCTTATATCAGGATAGCAATCAGCCCCAGCATTTT | CASSLYQDSNQPQHF
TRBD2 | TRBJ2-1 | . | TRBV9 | TGTGCCAGCAGCGTAAGCGGGAGCTCCTACAATGAGCAGTTCTTC | CASSVSGSSYNEQFF
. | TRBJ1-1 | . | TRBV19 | TGTGCCAGTAGTATTGGCAGAAGGACTGAAGCTTTCTTT | CASSIGRRTEAFF
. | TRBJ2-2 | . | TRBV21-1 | TGTGCCAGCACCACTCGGGCGTTTATGTACACCGGGGAGCTGTTTTTT | CASTTRAFMYTGELFF
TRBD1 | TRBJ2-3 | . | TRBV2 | TGTGCCAGCAGGGGGACAGTTAGCACAGATACGCAGTATTTT | CASRGTVSTDTQYF
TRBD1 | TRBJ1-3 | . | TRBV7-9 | TGTGCCAGCAGCTCTTGGACAGGGAAAGAGCCTGGAAACACCATATATTTT | CASSSWTGKEPGNTIYF
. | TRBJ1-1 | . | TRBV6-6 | TGTGCCAGCAGTTACTCCGGGAGCACTGAAGCTTTCTTT | CASSYSGSTEAFF
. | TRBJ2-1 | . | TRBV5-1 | TGCGCCAGCAGCAGCAACCTCCTGACTGAGCAGTTCTTC | CASSSNLLTEQFF
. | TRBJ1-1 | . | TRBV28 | TGTGCCAGCAGTTTAAGGGGGGGTCACAGGGCCCAAGCTTTCTTT | CASSLRGGHRAQAFF
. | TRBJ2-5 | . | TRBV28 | TGTGCCAGCAGCCGCAAGACCTTTCGAGAAGGCCAAGAGACCCAGTACTTC | CASSRKTFREGQETQYF
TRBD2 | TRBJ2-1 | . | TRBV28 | TGTGCCAGCGGGACTAGCGGACTAAAGGGCGGTGAGCAGTTCTTC | CASGTSGLKGGEQFF
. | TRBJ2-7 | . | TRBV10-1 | TGCGCCAGCAGTGAGTCGGTTGGAAACGAGCAGTACTTC | CASSESVGNEQYF
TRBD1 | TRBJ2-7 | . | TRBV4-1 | TGCGCCAGCAGCCAGACGACAGGGGTCTCCTACGAGCAGTACTTC | CASSQTTGVSYEQYF
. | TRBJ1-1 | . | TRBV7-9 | TGTGCCAGCAGCTTTGAGAATCTCCGGACTGAAGCTTTCTTT | CASSFENLRTEAFF
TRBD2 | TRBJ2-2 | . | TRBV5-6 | TGTGCCAGCAGCTTGGGACTAGCGGGGAACACCGGGGAGCTGTTTTTT | CASSLGLAGNTGELFF
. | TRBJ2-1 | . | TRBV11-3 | TGTGCCAGCAGCTTAGATCTCCTACGAATGGAAGCAACCTACAATGAGCAGTTCTTC | CASSLDLLRMEATYNEQFF
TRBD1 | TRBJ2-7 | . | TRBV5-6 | TGTGCCAGCAGCCCGACAGGGATAAACGAGCAGTACTTC | CASSPTGINEQYF